A selection of T cell receptor beta chains follows, all from one sample in a study of T cells in Graves' hyperthyroidism and ophthalmopathy. Via MiXCR, TCRdb re-called the multiplex PCR reads, giving one row per CDR3 protein. The table lists around 300,000 distinct CDR3 sequences, about 15% of them singletons. Material: blood. All receptors come from a woman aged 30 to 39 with Graves' hyperthyroidism. The CDR3 runs from the conserved cysteine through the conserved F or W. The order of the fields is clone size, V gene, J gene, D gene, CDR3 DNA, CDR3 protein. The D gene is left open where the match is weak. Expanded clones get a size class; other rows say once, few or many, or leave the size out.

.	TRBV5-6	TRBJ2-2	TRBD2	TGTGCCAGCAGCTTACCTACTAGCGGGGCAAACACCGGGGAGCTGTTTTTT	CASSLPTSGANTGELFF
many	TRBV28	TRBJ2-5	TRBD1	TGTGCCAGCAGTTTAAGGGACAGGGGATCAGGAGAGACCCAGTACTTC	CASSLRDRGSGETQYF
.	TRBV6-2/TRBV6-3	TRBJ2-7	TRBD1	TGTGCCAGCAGTTACTCTCCGGACAGGGCGCAGTACTTC	CASSYSPDRAQYF
.	TRBV28	TRBJ2-2	TRBD1	TGTGCCAGCAGTTTACCAGGACAGGGAGAGGGGGAGCTGTTTTTT	CASSLPGQGEGELFF
.	TRBV19	TRBJ2-2	TRBD2	TGTGCCAGTAGTAGGACTAGCGAGAACACCGGGGAGCTGTTTTTT	CASSRTSENTGELFF
.	TRBV19	TRBJ2-3	TRBD2	TGTGCCAGTGGTGAGCTAGCGGGTGGAGGAGATACGCAGTATTTT	CASGELAGGGDTQYF
many	TRBV12-3/TRBV12-4	TRBJ2-7	TRBD1	TGTGCCAGCAGACAAAAGACAGGGATGCACGAGCAGTACTTC	CASRQKTGMHEQYF
many	TRBV6-1	TRBJ2-3	TRBD2	TGTGCCAGCATAAAAGGTCTAGCGGGAGGAGATACGCAGTATTTT	CASIKGLAGGDTQYF
.	TRBV28	TRBJ2-7	TRBD2	TGTGCCAGCAGTTCGAGGACTAGCGGGAATAATTACGAGCAGTACTTC	CASSSRTSGNNYEQYF
many	TRBV30	TRBJ1-1	TRBD1	TGTGCCTGGAGTCGGGACAGTGAAGCTTTCTTT	CAWSRDSEAFF
.	TRBV5-4	TRBJ2-2	.	TGTGCCAGCAGCTCGGGGTCTAGGGGGACGGTTTTT	CASSSGSRGTVF
many	TRBV3-1	TRBJ2-7	.	TGTGCCAGCAGCCACCGACGGGGGGAGCAGTACTTC	CASSHRRGEQYF
many	TRBV11-2	TRBJ2-1	.	TGTGCCAGCACTAAATTCTCCTACAATGAGCAGTTCTTC	CASTKFSYNEQFF
many	TRBV29-1	TRBJ2-3	.	TGCAGCGTTTTACCAGCGGGAGATACGCAGTATTTT	CSVLPAGDTQYF
many	TRBV28	TRBJ2-7	.	TGTGCCAGCAGCCATAGGGGCTCCTACGAGCAGTACTTC	CASSHRGSYEQYF
.	TRBV11-2	TRBJ2-1	TRBD2	TGTGCCAGCAGATCCGTAGATAGCGGGGGTCTAAATGAGCAGTTCTTC	CASRSVDSGGLNEQFF
.	TRBV3-1	TRBJ1-1	.	TGTGCCGGCAAGTGGGGGGGGAACACTGAAGCTTTCTTT	CAGKWGGNTEAFF
.	TRBV15	TRBJ2-5	TRBD1	TGTGCCACCAGCAGAGGGGGACAGGGGCTCGGGGAGACCCAGTACTTC	CATSRGGQGLGETQYF
few	TRBV6-2/TRBV6-3	TRBJ2-3	.	TGTGCCAGCAACAAGGGAATGTCAGATACGCAGTATTTT	CASNKGMSDTQYF